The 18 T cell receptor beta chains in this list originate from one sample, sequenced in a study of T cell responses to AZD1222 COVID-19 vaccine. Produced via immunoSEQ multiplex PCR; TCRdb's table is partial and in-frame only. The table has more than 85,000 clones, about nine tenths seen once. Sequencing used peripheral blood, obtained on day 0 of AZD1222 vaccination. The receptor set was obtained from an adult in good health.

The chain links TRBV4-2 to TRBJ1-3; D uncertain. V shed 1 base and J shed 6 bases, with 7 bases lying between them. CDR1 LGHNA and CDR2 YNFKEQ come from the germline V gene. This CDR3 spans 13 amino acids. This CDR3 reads CASSQARVNTIYF. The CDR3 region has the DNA TGTGCCAGCAGCCAAGCTCGGGTAAACACCATATATTTT.

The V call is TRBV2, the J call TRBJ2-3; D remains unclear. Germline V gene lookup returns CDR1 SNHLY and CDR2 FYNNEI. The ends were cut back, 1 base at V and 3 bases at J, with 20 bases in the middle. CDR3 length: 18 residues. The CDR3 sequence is CASSEVPLTFGWTDTQYF. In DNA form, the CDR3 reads TGTGCCAGCAGTGAAGTTCCCCTCACCTTTGGGTGGACAGATACGCAGTATTTT. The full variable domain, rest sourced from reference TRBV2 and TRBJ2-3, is EPEVTQTPSHQVTQMGQEVILRCVPISNHLYFYWYRQILGQKVEFLVSFYNNEISEKSEIFDDQFSVERPDGSNFTLKIRSTKLEDSAMYFCASSEVPLTFGWTDTQYFGPGTRLTVL.

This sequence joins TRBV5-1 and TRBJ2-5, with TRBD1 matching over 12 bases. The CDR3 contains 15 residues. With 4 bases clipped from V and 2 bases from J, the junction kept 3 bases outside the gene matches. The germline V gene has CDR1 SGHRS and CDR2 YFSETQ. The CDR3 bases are TGCGCCAGCAGCATGGGACAGGGGGCTCAAGAGACCCAGTACTTC. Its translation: CASSMGQGAQETQYF.

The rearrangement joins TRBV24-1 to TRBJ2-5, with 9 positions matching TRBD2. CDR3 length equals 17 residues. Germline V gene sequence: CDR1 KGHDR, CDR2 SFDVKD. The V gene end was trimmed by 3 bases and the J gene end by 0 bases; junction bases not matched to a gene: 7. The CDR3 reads CATSDPRAGGDQETQYF. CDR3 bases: TGTGCCACCAGTGATCCCCGTGCGGGGGGGGACCAAGAGACCCAGTACTTC.

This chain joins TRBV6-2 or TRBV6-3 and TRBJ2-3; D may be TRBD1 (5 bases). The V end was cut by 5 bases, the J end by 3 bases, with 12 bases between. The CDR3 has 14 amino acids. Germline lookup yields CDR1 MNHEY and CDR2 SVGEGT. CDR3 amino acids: CASSDRQLTDTQYF. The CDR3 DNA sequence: TGTGCCAGCAGTGATCGACAGCTGACAGATACGCAGTATTTT.

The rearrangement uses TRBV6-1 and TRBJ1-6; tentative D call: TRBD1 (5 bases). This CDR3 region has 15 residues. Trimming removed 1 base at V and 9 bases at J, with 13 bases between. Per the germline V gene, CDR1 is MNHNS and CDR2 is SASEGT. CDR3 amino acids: CASSEVRGVGSPLHF. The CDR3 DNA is TGTGCCAGCAGTGAAGTTCGAGGGGTCGGTTCACCCCTCCACTTT.

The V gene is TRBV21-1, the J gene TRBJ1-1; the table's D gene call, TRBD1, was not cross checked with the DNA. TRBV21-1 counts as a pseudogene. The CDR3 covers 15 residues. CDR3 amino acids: CASSKVRGGPTEAFF. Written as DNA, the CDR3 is TGTGCCAGCAGCAAAGTCAGAGGGGGTCCCACTGAAGCTTTCTTT.

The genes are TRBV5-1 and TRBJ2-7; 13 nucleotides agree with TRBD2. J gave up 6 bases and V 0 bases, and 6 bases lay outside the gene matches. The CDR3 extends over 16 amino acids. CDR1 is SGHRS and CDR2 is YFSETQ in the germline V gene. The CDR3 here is CASSLARTSGRGEQYF. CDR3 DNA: TGCGCCAGCAGCTTGGCTCGGACTAGCGGGAGAGGCGAGCAGTACTTC.

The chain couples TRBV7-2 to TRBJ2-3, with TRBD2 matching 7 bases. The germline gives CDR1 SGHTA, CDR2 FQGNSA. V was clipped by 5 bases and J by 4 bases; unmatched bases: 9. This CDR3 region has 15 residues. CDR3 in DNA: TGTGCCAGCAGCCCCGGGCGGGGGAGAGCAGATACGCAGTATTTT. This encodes CASSPGRGRADTQYF.

CDR3 in amino acids: CASSIGHDEKLFF. For the CDR3, the DNA is TGTGCCAGTAGTATCGGACACGATGAAAAACTGTTTTTT. V gene TRBV19 combines with J gene TRBJ1-4, with TRBD1 as a possible D gene (5 bases). V was trimmed by 3 bases and J by 6 bases, leaving 8 bases between them. Germline CDR1 LNHDA, CDR2 SQIVND (reference sequence). This CDR3 is 13 amino acids long.

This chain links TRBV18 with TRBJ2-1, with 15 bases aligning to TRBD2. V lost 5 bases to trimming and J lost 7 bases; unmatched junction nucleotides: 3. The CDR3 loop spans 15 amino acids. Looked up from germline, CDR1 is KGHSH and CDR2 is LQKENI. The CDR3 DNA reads TGTGCCAGCTCAGGACTAGCGGGAGGGATTAATGAGCAGTTCTTC. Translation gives CASSGLAGGINEQFF.

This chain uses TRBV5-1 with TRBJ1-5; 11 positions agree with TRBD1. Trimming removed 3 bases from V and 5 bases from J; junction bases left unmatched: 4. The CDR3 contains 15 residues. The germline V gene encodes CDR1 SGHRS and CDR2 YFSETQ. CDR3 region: CASSWGTGGHQPQHF. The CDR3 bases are TGCGCCAGCAGCTGGGGGACAGGGGGTCATCAGCCCCAGCATTTT.

The CDR3: CASSIFRTVPNQPQHF. The CDR3 nucleotides read TGTGCCAGTAGTATCTTCAGGACAGTCCCCAATCAGCCCCAGCATTTT. The chain uses TRBV19 and TRBJ1-5; D may be TRBD1 (6 bases). The CDR3 covers 16 residues. Trimming shortened V by 3 bases and J by 3 bases, and 15 bases separated the two germline ends. The germline V gene encodes CDR1 LNHDA and CDR2 SQIVND (reference sequence).

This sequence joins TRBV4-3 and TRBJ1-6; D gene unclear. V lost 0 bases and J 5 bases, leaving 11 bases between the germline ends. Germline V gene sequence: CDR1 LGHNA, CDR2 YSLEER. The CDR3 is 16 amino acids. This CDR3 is CASSQDFGQNNSPLHF. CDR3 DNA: TGCGCCAGCAGCCAAGATTTCGGGCAGAATAATTCACCCCTCCACTTT.

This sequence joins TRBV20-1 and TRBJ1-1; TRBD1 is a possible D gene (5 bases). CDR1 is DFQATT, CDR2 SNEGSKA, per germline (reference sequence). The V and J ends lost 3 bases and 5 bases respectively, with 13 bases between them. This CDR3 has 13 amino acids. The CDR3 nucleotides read TGCAGTGCTAGTCCATCGGGGGGGACTGAAGCTTTCTTT. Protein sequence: CSASPSGGTEAFF.

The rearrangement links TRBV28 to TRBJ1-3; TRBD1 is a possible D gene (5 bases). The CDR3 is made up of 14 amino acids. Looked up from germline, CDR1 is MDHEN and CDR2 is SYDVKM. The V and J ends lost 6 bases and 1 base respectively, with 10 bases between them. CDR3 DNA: TGTGCCAGCAGCCCCGGGGGATCTGGAAACACCATATATTTT. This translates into CASSPGGSGNTIYF.

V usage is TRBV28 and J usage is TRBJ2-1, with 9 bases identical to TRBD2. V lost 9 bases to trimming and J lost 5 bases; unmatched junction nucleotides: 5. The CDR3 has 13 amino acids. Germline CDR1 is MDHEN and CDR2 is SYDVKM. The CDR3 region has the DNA TGTGCCAGTTCTAGCGGGGTGAACAATGAGCAGTTCTTC. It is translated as CASSSGVNNEQFF. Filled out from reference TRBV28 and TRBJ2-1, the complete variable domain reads DVKVTQSSRYLVKRTGEKVFLECVQDMDHENMFWYRQDPGLGLRLIYFSYDVKMKEKGDIPEGYSVSREKKERFSLILESASTNQTSMYLCASSSGVNNEQFFGPGTRLTVL.

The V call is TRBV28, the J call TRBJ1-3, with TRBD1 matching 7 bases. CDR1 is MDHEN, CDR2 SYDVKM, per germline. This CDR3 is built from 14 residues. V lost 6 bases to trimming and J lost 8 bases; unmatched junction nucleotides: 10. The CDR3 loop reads CASSLSDRVDTIYF. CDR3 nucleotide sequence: TGTGCCAGCAGCCTAAGCGACAGGGTGGACACCATATATTTT.